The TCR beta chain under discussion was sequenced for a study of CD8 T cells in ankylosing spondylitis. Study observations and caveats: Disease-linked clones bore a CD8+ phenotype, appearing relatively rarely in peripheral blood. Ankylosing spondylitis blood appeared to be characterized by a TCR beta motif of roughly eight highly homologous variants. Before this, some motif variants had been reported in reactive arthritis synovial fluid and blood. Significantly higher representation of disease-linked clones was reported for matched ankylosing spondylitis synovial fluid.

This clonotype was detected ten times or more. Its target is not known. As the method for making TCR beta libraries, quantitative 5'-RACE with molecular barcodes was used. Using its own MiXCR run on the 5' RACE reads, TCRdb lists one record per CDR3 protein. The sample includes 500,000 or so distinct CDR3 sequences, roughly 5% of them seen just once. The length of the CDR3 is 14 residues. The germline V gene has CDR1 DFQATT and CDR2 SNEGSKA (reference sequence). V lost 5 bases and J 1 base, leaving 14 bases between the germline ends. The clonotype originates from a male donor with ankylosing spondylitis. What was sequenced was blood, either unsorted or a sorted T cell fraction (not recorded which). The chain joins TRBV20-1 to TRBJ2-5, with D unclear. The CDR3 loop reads CSAQRAPSQETQYF. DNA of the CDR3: TGCAGTGCTCAAAGGGCTCCATCCCAAGAGACCCAGTACTTC.